This entry lists 22 T cell receptor beta chains sequenced from one sample in a study of post-analysis software for immune sequencing data. Findings and limits, study-wide: Four to six TRBV segments appeared more often in patients than in controls, and TRBV5-6, TRBV5-1 and TRBV20-1 were among these.

For these receptors, no antigen is known. TCR beta cDNA libraries had unique molecular identifiers. MiXCR was run by TCRdb on the PCR reads, yielding one entry per CDR3 protein. The table lists about 460,000 distinct CDR3 sequences, roughly 46% of them singletons. The sample taken for sequencing was blood. The receptor set was obtained from a girl under 18 with multiple sclerosis.

This clonotype was counted only a few times. The J gene is TRBJ2-6, the V gene TRBV10-2; D gene ambiguous. CDR1 and CDR2 (germline): WSHSY, SAAADI. CDR3 length: 16 amino acids. Trimming stripped 2 bases from V and 0 bases from J, with 8 bases between. CDR3 DNA sequence: TGCGCCAGCAGTGAGGCAGCCAGCTCTGGGGCCAACGTCCTGACTTTC. It translates to CASSEAASSGANVLTF.

This clonotype was detected a few times. This chain links TRBV10-3 with TRBJ2-7; the match to TRBD2 covers 12 bases. V trimming: 0 bases; J trimming: 3 bases; junction bases outside the gene matches: 6. Germline V gene lookup returns CDR1 ENHRY and CDR2 SYGVKD. The CDR3 runs to 17 residues. The CDR3 here is CAISESVASGRDYEQYF. For the CDR3, the DNA is TGTGCCATCAGTGAGTCCGTGGCTAGCGGGAGGGACTACGAGCAGTACTTC.

This clonotype was seen only a few times. The gene calls are TRBV7-2 and TRBJ2-7; the D call may be TRBD1 or TRBD2 (5 bases each). V was cut by 0 bases and J by 5 bases, with 8 bases left in between. The CDR3 is 13 amino acids. Germline lookup yields CDR1 SGHTA and CDR2 FQGNSA. The CDR3 sequence: CASSLALGDEQYF. The CDR3 DNA follows: TGTGCCAGCAGCTTAGCGCTGGGGGACGAGCAGTACTTC.

This clonotype was found once. The rearrangement joins TRBV7-2 to TRBJ2-7; TRBD1 aligns across 9 bases. This CDR3 is built from 14 residues. After removal of 4 bases from V and 4 bases from J, the junction contained 5 bases not matched to a gene. Germline V CDR1 and CDR2: SGHTA, FQGNSA. CDR3 sequence reads: CASSSSGQGYEQYF. In DNA form, the CDR3 reads TGTGCCAGCAGCTCCTCGGGACAGGGTTACGAGCAGTACTTC.

This rearrangement joins TRBV3-1 to TRBJ2-7; TRBD1 is a possible D gene (7 bases). Germline V CDR1 and CDR2: LGHDT, YNNKEL (reference sequence). The V gene lost 3 bases and the J gene lost 6 bases, with 12 bases spanning the gap. The CDR3 loop spans 13 amino acids. The DNA of the CDR3 is TGTGCCAGCAGCCACGGGACAGCGGGCGAGCAGTACTTC. It translates to CASSHGTAGEQYF.

The J gene is TRBJ2-1, the V gene TRBV5-5; possible D gene TRBD1, 7 bases. V lost 4 bases and J lost 1, with 12 bases in between. Germline V gene lookup returns CDR1 SGHKS and CDR2 YYEKEE (reference sequence). The length of the CDR3 is 15 residues. The CDR3 region has the DNA TGTGCCAGCAGCGTTCAGGGGGGATCCTACAATGAGCAGTTCTTC. This codes for CASSVQGGSYNEQFF.

The rearrangement uses TRBV6-5 and TRBJ2-7; tentatively, D is TRBD1 (6 bases). There are 17 residues in the CDR3. Germline V gene data show CDR1 as MNHEY and CDR2 as SVGAGI. Trimming stripped 0 bases from V and 2 bases from J, with 17 bases between. CDR3 residues: CASSYSPGHRYPYEQYF. The CDR3 coding sequence is TGTGCCAGCAGTTACTCGCCGGGACACCGATATCCCTACGAGCAGTACTTC.

This clonotype showed up just a few times. CDR3 DNA: TGCAGCGTCGGGTGGCCAACTCTAGCCAAAAACATTCAGTACTTC. Translating it yields CSVGWPTLAKNIQYF. The gene calls are TRBV29-1 and TRBJ2-4; D is ambiguous. There are 15 residues in the CDR3. Germline CDR1 SQVTM, CDR2 ANQGSEA. The V end lost 6 bases, the J end lost 0 bases, and 15 bases lay between the germline ends.

This clonotype was found a few times. The chain links TRBV11-1 to TRBJ2-7, with no clear D. The CDR3 spans 13 residues. Germline CDR1 is SGHAT and CDR2 is FQDESV (reference sequence). Trimming took off 4 bases at V and 6 bases at J, with 13 bases between the two ends. The CDR3 bases are TGTGCCAGCAGCTCAGAACTCCGCCGCGAGCAGTACTTC. It is translated as CASSSELRREQYF.

This clonotype was observed a handful of times. The chain has TRBV15 and TRBJ1-1, with D unclear. The ends were cut back, 5 bases at V and 1 base at J, with 11 bases in the middle. CDR3 length: 14 amino acids. Germline V lookup: CDR1 LNHNV, CDR2 YYDKDF (reference sequence). The DNA of the CDR3 is TGTGCCACCAGCCCCTACGGTGGGAACACTGAAGCTTTCTTT. The encoded protein is CATSPYGGNTEAFF. The variable domain in full, with the rest retrieved from reference TRBV15 and TRBJ1-1, is DAMVIQNPRYQVTQFGKPVTLSCSQTLNHNVMYWYQQKSSQAPKLLFHYYDKDFNNEADTPDNFQSRRPNTSFCFLDIRSPGLGDTAMYLCATSPYGGNTEAFFGQGTRLTVV.

This sequence joins TRBV4-1 and TRBJ2-3; 9 bases match TRBD2. V shed 3 bases and J 10 bases; nucleotides not matched to a gene: 14. Germline CDR1 is MGHRA and CDR2 is YSYEKL. This CDR3 spans 16 amino acids. CDR3 nucleotides: TGCGCCAGCAGCCAGTTTCCGGGACTAGCTCAGAATGCGCAGTATTTT. As protein: CASSQFPGLAQNAQYF.

The chain is built from TRBV6-5 and TRBJ2-1; the match to TRBD2 covers 8 bases. The CDR3 has 15 amino acids. Trimming removed 5 bases from V and 6 bases from J; junction bases left unmatched: 9. CDR1 MNHEY and CDR2 SVGAGI come from the germline V gene. This CDR3 reads CASSTQDSGINEQFF. The CDR3, as DNA: TGTGCCAGCAGTACCCAGGATAGCGGGATCAATGAGCAGTTCTTC.

This clonotype was counted a few times. The CDR3 region is CASSPRAEYYNEQFF. The DNA of the CDR3 is TGTGCCAGCTCACCACGGGCGGAGTACTACAATGAGCAGTTCTTC. The rearrangement joins TRBV18 to TRBJ2-1, with unresolved D. Trimming left V 1 base short and J 3 bases short, with 10 bases between. The CDR3 covers 15 residues. The germline gives CDR1 KGHSH, CDR2 LQKENI. Looking up the rest from reference TRBV18 and TRBJ2-1 gives the full variable domain: NAGVMQNPRHLVRRRGQEARLRCSPMKGHSHVYWYRQLPEEGLKFMVYLQKENIIDESGMPKERFSAEFPKEGPSILRIQQVVRGDSAAYFCASSPRAEYYNEQFFGPGTRLTVL.

V gene TRBV12-3 or TRBV12-4 combines with J gene TRBJ2-3; D possibly corresponds to TRBD1 (5 bases). The CDR3 contains 17 residues. Trimming pared 5 bases from V and 4 bases from J, leaving 22 bases between. CDR3 sequence: CASSPTVMAESADTQYF. CDR3 coding DNA: TGTGCCAGCAGTCCGACAGTGATGGCGGAGTCCGCAGATACGCAGTATTTT.

The chain uses TRBV3-1 and TRBJ1-1; D gene uncertain. CDR1 LGHDT and CDR2 YNNKEL come from the germline V gene (reference sequence). With 1 base removed from V and 1 base from J, the gap between germline ends came to 10 bases. The CDR3 has 15 amino acids. This CDR3 reads CASSQGAASNTEAFF. CDR3 sequence (DNA): TGTGCCAGCAGCCAAGGGGCAGCCTCGAACACTGAAGCTTTCTTT.

This chain uses TRBV4-3 with TRBJ1-1, with TRBD1 matching over 10 bases. The CDR3 extends over 17 amino acids. Per the germline V gene, CDR1 is LGHNA and CDR2 is YSLEER. Trimming cost V 5 bases and J 0 bases; bases outside gene matches: 9. The DNA of the CDR3 is TGCGCCAGCAGCAATGCCCGGGACAGGGGACTGAACACTGAAGCTTTCTTT. This codes for CASSNARDRGLNTEAFF.

The chain recombines TRBV28 with TRBJ2-4; D remains ambiguous. The tail of the sequence fits TRBJ2-7 better, so the J call may be wrong. Germline loops: CDR1 MDHEN, CDR2 SYDVKM. The CDR3 has 14 residues. In DNA form, the CDR3 reads TGTGCCAGCAGTTTAATACTCAGACCCTACGAGCAGTACTTC. Protein: CASSLILRPYEQYF.

This clonotype was found a few times. The V call is TRBV7-3, the J call TRBJ2-1; 9 bases align to TRBD1. J gave up 6 bases and V 5 bases, and 5 bases lay outside the gene matches. The CDR3 consists of 14 residues. CDR1 and CDR2 (germline): SGHTA, FQGTGA. This chain's CDR3 is CASSQGTGSNEQFF. CDR3 nucleotides: TGTGCCAGCAGCCAAGGGACAGGGTCCAATGAGCAGTTCTTC.

The chain couples TRBV7-9 to TRBJ2-1; D not certain. This CDR3 comprises 15 residues. Trimming cost V 4 bases and J 7 bases, with 17 bases left between them. Germline CDR1 reads SEHNR; CDR2 reads FQNEAQ (reference sequence). Here the CDR3 DNA reads TGTGCCAGCAGCTCCCCTCTTCGGCTAAGTAATGAGCAGTTCTTC. It encodes CASSSPLRLSNEQFF.

This clonotype occurred a few times. CDR3 region: CSARAGAPRETQYF. The CDR3 nucleotides are TGCAGTGCTAGAGCAGGGGCTCCCAGGGAGACCCAGTACTTC. The chain is built from TRBV20-1 and TRBJ2-7; D is perhaps TRBD1 (6 bases). The J call may be faulty, since TRBJ2-5 better matches the DNA end. Germline-derived CDR1 and CDR2 are DFQATT and SNEGSKA (reference sequence). The CDR3 totals 14 residues.

This clonotype was seen more than once but under ten times. The rearrangement uses TRBV5-1 and TRBJ2-1; D might be TRBD1 (6 bases). Germline CDR1 and CDR2: SGHRS and YFSETQ. This CDR3 contains 15 residues. V was shortened by 0 bases and J by 6 bases, with 13 bases between the two germline ends. CDR3 coding DNA: TGCGCCAGCAGCTTGGCAGTCTCAGGGGCCAATGAGCAGTTCTTC. This translates into CASSLAVSGANEQFF.

This clonotype was counted a few times. The rearrangement joins TRBV20-1 to TRBJ1-4; weak D call: TRBD1 (5 bases). The V and J ends lost 3 bases and 8 bases respectively, with 13 bases between them. In germline, CDR1 is DFQATT, CDR2 SNEGSKA (reference sequence). CDR3 length equals 13 residues. In DNA form, the CDR3 reads TGCAGTGCTAGTAGCGGGGGGGACGAAAAACTGTTTTTT. It yields the protein CSASSGGDEKLFF.